These 27 T cell receptor beta chains came from one sample sequenced in a study of T cells after yellow fever vaccination. One entry per CDR3 protein, called by TCRdb with MiXCR from the 5' RACE reads. Among around 310,000 distinct CDR3 sequences, about 4.5% were seen once, and the ten largest hold around 19%. Sequences were derived from PBMCs, sampled 15 days after the yellow fever booster vaccination. The origin of the receptors is a man aged 18-30 years who received the YFV17D yellow fever vaccine.

The rearrangement links TRBV7-9 to TRBJ1-1; D might be TRBD1 (6 bases). Germline V gene data show CDR1 as SEHNR and CDR2 as FQNEAQ (reference sequence). Trimming took off 5 bases at V and 4 bases at J, with 14 bases between the two ends. The CDR3 is 14 amino acids. The CDR3: CASSQQGGGTEAFF. CDR3 bases: TGTGCCAGCAGCCAACAGGGCGGTGGCACTGAAGCTTTCTTT.

This clonotype was counted many times. The rearrangement uses TRBV29-1 and TRBJ2-5; D assignment may be TRBD1 or TRBD2 (6 bases each). The CDR3 is 12 residues long. Germline loops: CDR1 SQVTM, CDR2 ANQGSEA. V was trimmed by 6 bases and J by 5 bases, leaving 13 bases between them. CDR3 region: CSVVPGAETQYF. The CDR3 nucleotides read TGCAGCGTCGTACCGGGGGCGGAGACCCAGTACTTC.

This clonotype was observed many times. V gene TRBV3-1 combines with J gene TRBJ2-3; D remains unclear. CDR3 length: 13 residues. V was pared by 3 bases and J by 1 base, with 5 bases between. CDR1 and CDR2 from the germline V gene are LGHDT and YNNKEL (reference sequence). The CDR3 nucleotides are TGTGCCAGCAGCCAGTACGGCACAGATACGCAGTATTTT. It is translated as CASSQYGTDTQYF.

In its sample, this clonotype was seen many times. The V call is TRBV10-3, the J call TRBJ2-5; D is perhaps TRBD2 (5 bases). Germline CDR1 ENHRY, CDR2 SYGVKD. V gave up 0 bases and J gave up 2 bases, with 10 bases separating them. The CDR3 contains 15 residues. The CDR3 sequence is CAISESTRDQETQYF. CDR3 bases: TGTGCCATCAGTGAGTCGACTCGGGATCAAGAGACCCAGTACTTC.

The table lists this clonotype with many counts. The J gene is TRBJ2-1, the V gene TRBV29-1, with a possible D match to TRBD1 (7 bases). Trimming cost V 5 bases and J 4 bases, with 15 bases left between them. Germline CDR1 SQVTM, CDR2 ANQGSEA. The CDR3 covers 14 residues. The CDR3 protein is CSVRARGEYNEQFF. The CDR3 DNA is TGCAGCGTTAGGGCCAGGGGGGAATACAATGAGCAGTTCTTC.

This clonotype was detected a few times. V is TRBV21-1 and J is TRBJ2-5; the table assigns TRBD2, which was not confirmed against the DNA. TRBV21-1 is a recognized pseudogene. The length of the CDR3 is 18 residues. CDR3 residues: CASSTTPGLAGGKETQYF. CDR3 DNA sequence: TGTGCCAGCAGCACTACGCCGGGACTAGCGGGGGGAAAAGAGACCCAGTACTTC.

This clonotype was recorded a few times. The chain has TRBV7-8 and TRBJ2-3, with 10 positions matching TRBD2. There are 16 residues in the CDR3. CDR1 SGHVS and CDR2 FQNEAQ come from the germline V gene. V lost 1 base and J lost 6; bases outside the gene matches: 7. CDR3: CASSLVGSGGTDTQYF. The CDR3 DNA reads TGTGCCAGCAGCTTAGTTGGTAGCGGGGGGACGGATACGCAGTATTTT.

This clonotype was seen ten or more times. The rearrangement uses TRBV24-1 and TRBJ2-3; TRBD2 is a possible D gene (5 bases). V shed 2 bases and J shed 5 bases, with 10 bases lying between them. This CDR3 contains 14 residues. Germline assignment: CDR1 KGHDR and CDR2 SFDVKD. Here the CDR3 reads CATSDSGDQDTQYF. The DNA for the CDR3 is TGTGCCACCAGTGATTCCGGGGATCAAGATACGCAGTATTTT.

The chain couples TRBV10-3 to TRBJ1-5; 7 positions agree with TRBD1. The V and J ends lost 6 bases and 5 bases, in that order; junction bases with no gene match: 7. The CDR3 runs to 14 residues. CDR1 is ENHRY, CDR2 SYGVKD, per germline. The CDR3, as DNA: TGTGCCATCAGCAGGGCAGGGGGGGATCAGCCCCAGCATTTT. Amino acid sequence: CAISRAGGDQPQHF.

At least ten counts were recorded for this clonotype. The rearrangement joins TRBV21-1 to TRBJ2-1; the tabulated D call, TRBD2, remains unverified against the DNA. TRBV21-1 is reported as a pseudogene. This CDR3 spans 15 amino acids. The DNA of the CDR3 is TGTGCCAGCAGCAAAGTCCGAGGGACCTACAATGAGCAGTTCTTC. It codes for CASSKVRGTYNEQFF.

This clonotype was counted ten times or more. The chain has TRBV6-5 and TRBJ2-3; 10 nucleotides line up with TRBD1. The CDR3 covers 14 residues. With 4 bases clipped from V and 3 bases from J, the junction kept 1 base outside the gene matches. The germline V gene has CDR1 MNHEY and CDR2 SVGAGI. In DNA form, the CDR3 reads TGTGCCAGCAGTTGGGACAGGGGAACAGATACGCAGTATTTT. Protein product: CASSWDRGTDTQYF.

There are a few counts of this clonotype. V and J are TRBV29-1 and TRBJ2-2; 8 bases line up with TRBD1. V lost 6 bases to trimming and J lost 7 bases; unmatched junction nucleotides: 13. CDR3 length equals 15 residues. CDR1 is SQVTM, CDR2 ANQGSEA, per germline. In DNA, the CDR3 is TGCAGCGTGGGGACAGGATGGGGTATGGGCGGGGAGCTGTTTTTT. This codes for CSVGTGWGMGGELFF.

This chain connects TRBV7-9 to TRBJ2-1; 8 nucleotides line up with TRBD2. The trim removed 0 bases at V and 10 bases at J, leaving 2 bases unmatched. The CDR3 loop spans 13 amino acids. Germline lookup yields CDR1 SEHNR and CDR2 FQNEAQ (reference sequence). The CDR3: CASSLASSGEQFF. The DNA for the CDR3 is TGTGCCAGCAGCTTAGCCTCTAGCGGGGAGCAGTTCTTC.

The chain links TRBV3-1 to TRBJ2-1; no reliable D call. CDR1 and CDR2 (germline): LGHDT, YNNKEL (reference sequence). V lost 0 bases to trimming and J lost 3 bases, with 9 bases between them. This CDR3 comprises 15 residues. The CDR3 protein is CASSQELLFYNEQFF. CDR3 bases: TGTGCCAGCAGCCAAGAACTTTTGTTCTACAATGAGCAGTTCTTC.

This clonotype was seen a handful of times. The V and J genes are TRBV7-2 and TRBJ2-1, with a possible D match to TRBD2 (5 bases). Trimming took off 1 base at V and 6 bases at J, with 10 bases between the two ends. CDR1 and CDR2 (germline): SGHTA, FQGNSA. The CDR3 runs 14 residues. The CDR3 protein is CASSLDRRGNEQFF. DNA for the CDR3: TGTGCCAGCAGCTTAGATCGACGGGGCAATGAGCAGTTCTTC.

This clonotype was found a few times. The chain couples TRBV19 to TRBJ1-1; possible D gene TRBD1, 5 bases. Germline CDR1 is LNHDA and CDR2 is SQIVND (reference sequence). The CDR3 runs to 15 residues. Trimming stripped 3 bases from V and 3 bases from J, with 14 bases between. Written as DNA, the CDR3 is TGTGCCAGTAGTATCCCCCCTCAGGGACACACTGAAGCTTTCTTT. This translates into CASSIPPQGHTEAFF.

This clonotype was seen ten or more times. The gene calls are TRBV4-1 and TRBJ1-3; no clear D. The CDR3 totals 17 residues. Trimming removed 0 bases from V and 0 bases from J, with 12 bases in between. Germline assignment: CDR1 MGHRA and CDR2 YSYEKL. The CDR3 sequence: CASSQDPNPASGNTIYF. Written as DNA, the CDR3 is TGCGCCAGCAGCCAAGATCCTAACCCAGCCTCTGGAAACACCATATATTTT.

This clonotype was picked up many times. The gene calls are TRBV5-1 and TRBJ1-2; TRBD1 matches at 7 bases. The CDR3 is made up of 12 amino acids. Germline V gives CDR1 SGHRS, CDR2 YFSETQ. J was trimmed by 4 bases and V by 5 bases; bases with no gene match: 2. The CDR3 sequence: CASRQGRYGYTF. In DNA, the CDR3 is TGCGCCAGCAGACAGGGGCGCTATGGCTACACCTTC.

This clonotype has just a few counts. The chain recombines TRBV7-2 with TRBJ2-2; 7 bases agree with TRBD2. The CDR3 has 17 residues. V gave up 5 bases and J gave up 4 bases; unmatched junction bases: 13. Germline V gives CDR1 SGHTA, CDR2 FQGNSA. The CDR3 coding sequence is TGTGCCAGCAGCCCGCACGGGAACGGACTAGTCACCGGGGAGCTGTTTTTT. Translating it yields CASSPHGNGLVTGELFF.

In its sample, this clonotype was seen many times. The V call is TRBV15, the J call TRBJ2-4; the D is unclear. The CDR3 is 14 amino acids. Germline V gene sequence: CDR1 LNHNV, CDR2 YYDKDF (reference sequence). V dropped 0 bases and J dropped 1 base, with 4 bases sitting between them. Here the CDR3 DNA reads TGTGCCACCAGCAGAGATCTTGCCAAAAACATTCAGTACTTC. Translating it yields CATSRDLAKNIQYF.

This clonotype occurred many times. V gene TRBV29-1 combines with J gene TRBJ1-2; TRBD1 might be the D (5 bases). V was shortened by 7 bases and J by 3 bases, with 12 bases between the two germline ends. The CDR3 covers 12 residues. Germline assignment: CDR1 SQVTM and CDR2 ANQGSEA. CDR3: CSARDLYYGYTF. The CDR3 DNA follows: TGCAGCGCACGGGACCTCTACTATGGCTACACCTTC.

In this sample, this clonotype turned up many times. This chain joins TRBV9 and TRBJ2-5; 8 nucleotides line up with TRBD2. The length of the CDR3 is 14 residues. Germline lookup yields CDR1 SGDLS and CDR2 YYNGEE. V was clipped by 0 bases and J by 5 bases; unmatched bases: 3. The CDR3 DNA is TGTGCCAGCAGCGTAGCGGGGGGGCTGGAGACCCAGTACTTC. This codes for CASSVAGGLETQYF.

The J gene is TRBJ1-4, the V gene TRBV5-1; D ambiguous. The CDR3 extends over 15 amino acids. Germline loops: CDR1 SGHRS, CDR2 YFSETQ. Trimming cost V 0 bases and J 5 bases, with 11 bases left between them. The chain's CDR3 is CASSLETGSNEKLFF. The DNA of the CDR3 is TGCGCCAGCAGCTTGGAAACCGGTTCCAATGAAAAACTGTTTTTT.

The table lists this clonotype with many counts. The V call is TRBV20-1, the J call TRBJ1-5, with 8 bases matching TRBD1. The CDR3 totals 14 residues. Germline V gene sequence: CDR1 DFQATT, CDR2 SNEGSKA (reference sequence). J lost 3 bases, V lost 6 bases, and 7 bases had no gene match. CDR3 residues: CSAKQGDPNQPQHF. Here the CDR3 DNA reads TGCAGTGCCAAACAGGGGGACCCCAATCAGCCCCAGCATTTT.

In this sample, this clonotype turned up many times. This chain joins TRBV7-2 and TRBJ2-5; D is ambiguous. The CDR3 runs to 12 residues. Germline loops: CDR1 SGHTA, CDR2 FQGNSA. V lost 5 bases and J 5 bases, leaving 9 bases between the germline ends. The CDR3 DNA reads as TGTGCCAGCAGCCCCCAGATGGAGACCCAGTACTTC. Translated, it gives CASSPQMETQYF.

This clonotype has at least ten counts. The J gene is TRBJ2-7, the V gene TRBV7-9; D is possibly TRBD1 or TRBD2 (5 bases each). The CDR3 runs to 15 residues. Trimming took 5 bases from V and 4 from J, leaving 18 bases between them. The germline V gene encodes CDR1 SEHNR and CDR2 FQNEAQ (reference sequence). CDR3 residues: CASSTGRVGFYEQYF. In nucleotides, the CDR3 is TGTGCCAGCAGCACGGGACGTGTCGGGTTTTACGAGCAGTACTTC. The whole variable domain, filled in from reference TRBV7-9 and TRBJ2-7, reads DTGVSQNPRHKITKRGQNVTFRCDPISEHNRLYWYRQTLGQGPEFLTYFQNEAQLEKSRLLSDRFSAERPKGSFSTLEIQRTEQGDSAMYLCASSTGRVGFYEQYFGPGTRLTVT.

A few counts support this clonotype. The chain uses TRBV24-1 and TRBJ2-7; 8 bases match TRBD1. The CDR3 length is 16 residues. From germline, CDR1 is KGHDR and CDR2 SFDVKD. Losses at the gene ends were 4 bases for V and 5 bases for J; bases not matched to a gene: 12. CDR3 sequence: CATSEVAGTGDNEQYF. Here the CDR3 DNA reads TGTGCCACCAGTGAGGTGGCCGGGACAGGTGATAACGAGCAGTACTTC.